The 5 T cell receptor beta chains below all came from one sample that was sequenced in a study of blood T cell repertoires in COVID-19 (TCRdb year 2020). The library was generated by the immunoSEQ multiplex PCR assay. The table comes from immuneACCESS by way of TCRdb, which keeps in-frame sequences with V and J called. Part of the clones is missing from these tables; in studies checked, under half for an unresolved V gene and the rest for unknown reasons. Present in this sample are some 200,000 clones, 80% to 85% of which were seen just once. The top ten hold approximately 6.1% of the sample. Sequenced input: peripheral blood. The origin of the receptors is a middle-aged woman with acute or convalescent COVID-19.

The J gene is TRBJ2-7, the V gene TRBV28; TRBD2 agrees at 7 bases. Per the germline V gene, CDR1 is MDHEN and CDR2 is SYDVKM. With V trimmed by 3 bases and J by 3 bases, 11 bases remained unmatched. CDR3 size: 16 residues. CDR3 protein: CASSFGRGVAGYEQYF. DNA of the CDR3: TGTGCCAGCAGTTTTGGGCGTGGCGTAGCGGGCTACGAGCAGTACTTC.

This chain joins TRBV28 and TRBJ2-3, with 10 positions matching TRBD1. The CDR3 length is 16 residues. Trimming removed 3 bases from V and 2 bases from J; junction bases left unmatched: 5. Germline values: CDR1 MDHEN, CDR2 SYDVKM. Written as DNA, the CDR3 is TGTGCCAGCAGTTTGACCGGGACAGGGGTCACAGATACGCAGTATTTT. As protein: CASSLTGTGVTDTQYF.

The gene calls are TRBV4-1 and TRBJ1-5; 10 positions match TRBD1. The CDR3 length is 17 residues. V was clipped by 4 bases and J by 6 bases; unmatched bases: 12. CDR1 is MGHRA and CDR2 is YSYEKL in the germline V gene. The CDR3, as DNA: TGCGCCAGCAGCCCCTGGGACAGGGGAACGGGGGGTCAGCCCCAGCATTTT. Translated, it gives CASSPWDRGTGGQPQHF.

V gene TRBV19 combines with J gene TRBJ1-4; D call uncertain. The V end lost 7 bases, the J end lost 4 bases, and 13 bases lay between the germline ends. There are 14 residues in the CDR3. CDR1 LNHDA and CDR2 SQIVND come from the germline V gene (reference sequence). CDR3 protein: CASNTGGFNEKLFF. Here the CDR3 DNA reads TGTGCCAGTAACACCGGAGGGTTTAATGAAAAACTGTTTTTT. Using reference TRBV19 and TRBJ1-4 for the parts outside the CDR3, the full variable domain is DGGITQSPKYLFRKEGQNVTLSCEQNLNHDAMYWYRQDPGQGLRLIYYSQIVNDFQKGDIAEGYSVSREKKESFPLTVTSAQKNPTAFYLCASNTGGFNEKLFFGSGTQLSVL.

The CDR3 loop reads CASSFLNSGSGQETQYF. The CDR3 region has the DNA TGTGCCAGCAGTTTTTTAAATTCAGGGTCAGGGCAAGAGACCCAGTACTTC. The V call is TRBV28, the J call TRBJ2-5, with D perhaps matching TRBD1 (5 bases). The CDR3 loop spans 17 amino acids. Germline CDR1 and CDR2: MDHEN and SYDVKM. V shed 3 bases and J shed 2 bases, with 19 bases lying between them.